This T cell receptor beta chain comes out of a study of OX40 agonist ivuxolimab in advanced cancers. Measured with immunoSEQ multiplex PCR; TCRdb has only the in-frame clones, and not every one. This sample has over 80,000 clones; 86% occur once, and the top ten carry over 4.5%. V was trimmed by 6 bases and J by 0 bases, leaving 5 bases between them. Germline V gene lookup returns CDR1 DFQATT and CDR2 SNEGSKA (reference sequence). The CDR3 is made up of 11 amino acids. The chain is built from TRBV20-1 and TRBJ1-2; D unresolved. The input for sequencing was CD4+ or CD8+ T cells sorted from blood, taken in a trial of the OX40 agonist ivuxolimab. This receptor was obtained from an adult with an advanced solid tumor such as melanoma, head and neck, liver or kidney cancer. CDR3 loop: CSAQANYGYTF. For the CDR3, the DNA is TGCAGTGCCCAAGCTAACTATGGCTACACCTTC.